The text below deals with one T cell receptor beta chain. The antigen it binds to is not known. The record has no base qualities; no much larger clone is one base away. The sample comes from a study of blood T cell repertoires in COVID-19 (dated by TCRdb to the early 2020s). For the study in its entirety: Samples covering the acute and convalescent phases of COVID-19 were provided by collaborators in the United States, Italy and Spain. The prospective study material was composed of cDNA or gDNA derived from T cells, B-cell-depleted T cells, or PBMCs. The repertoires were released in a freely available public database meant as a resource for research on the immune response to SARS-CoV-2. The sample metadata nearly always contained a de-identified subject ID, COVID-19 status, age in years and sex. The samples were drawn from two sources: the first 160 participants of the ongoing ImmuneRACE study, and 1,000 to 1,500 subjects contributed by 6 global collaborators. Deeply sampled blood TCRbeta repertoires from subjects exposed to, actively infected with, or recovered from COVID-19 were included in the dataset. HLA class I and class II types, where available, came from metadata supplied by the sample provider rather than from assay-based typing. Overall study results and their limits: How much clinical and demographic metadata was included differed by source and by participant, and the metadata was provided uncurated.

Each collaborating institution followed its own protocols to collect whole blood in K2EDTA tubes. For TCRbeta analysis, collaborators shipped samples in one of three forms: frozen whole blood, isolated PBMCs, or DNA extracted from either of those sample types. The CDR3 runs 14 amino acids, cysteine and phenylalanine included. Just the 42-base CDR3 DNA is kept, in frame starting at base 1. The germline V gene (reference sequence) supplies CDR1 LNHDA and CDR2 SQIVND. The junction carries 12 bases between V and J, which are trimmed by 5 bases and 2 bases respectively. TCRbeta CDR3 regions were amplified from genomic DNA using the immunoSEQ Assay, a bias-controlled multiplex PCR. Per the original workflow: The number of nucleated cells in each sample was estimated from the amplification of reference gene primers within the assay. Sequence reads were collapsed and filtered to measure the absolute abundance of every unique TCRbeta CDR3 rearrangement. Productive Simpson clonality was computed per sample as the square root of Simpson's diversity index over productive rearrangements. TCRdb mirrors the immuneACCESS table, restricted to in-frame sequences. Some clones are absent from its copies; in checked studies, under half trace to an unresolved V gene, and the reason for the others is unknown. The V and J calls and the clone size are those of that table, but D and trimming were determined from the DNA. The sample profile shows 56,000 or so clones; about 85% of them were found once. About 10% of the sample lies in the top ten.

Sequencing was performed on peripheral blood. The rearrangement combines TRBV19 with TRBJ1-2; D gene: possibly TRBD1, on 6 matching bases. This TCR derives from a human donor in a cohort sampled during active COVID-19. CDR3 sequence: CASSARQVNYGYTF. The bases read TGTGCCAGTAGTGCCCGACAGGTCAACTATGGCTACACCTTC.